Below are 27 T cell receptor beta chains sequenced from a single sample in a study of blood T cells in healthy people across ages. Combining a sample-barcoded 5' primer with a J-beta primer mix, a second PCR ran for about 6 to 11 cycles. TCRdb reanalysed the 5' RACE reads using MiXCR and keeps one entry per CDR3 protein. The sample lists under 2,000,000 distinct CDR3 sequences; 40% to 55% were seen once. Sequencing was performed on blood. These receptors were collected from a woman aged 40-49 years in good health.

Points on this clonotype: The junction does not match germline at one end; this may be a read error. The J gene is TRBJ2-1, the V gene TRBV7-3; tentatively, D is TRBD1 or TRBD2 (6 bases each). Germline lookup yields CDR1 SGHTA and CDR2 FQGTGA. This CDR3 is built from 13 residues. CDR3 sequence reads: CASSFGGNNEQFF. In DNA form, the CDR3 reads TGTGCTAGCAGCTTCGGGGGCAACAATGAGCAGTTCTTC.

The J gene is TRBJ2-5, the V gene TRBV5-1; no clear D gene. The V gene lost 4 bases and the J gene lost 2 bases, with 12 bases spanning the gap. Germline V lookup: CDR1 SGHRS, CDR2 YFSETQ. The CDR3 contains 14 residues. CDR3 sequence (DNA): TGCGCCAGCAGCCCCGGACCAGATCAAGAGACCCAGTACTTC. It specifies CASSPGPDQETQYF.

Only a few counts were recorded for this clonotype. The V gene is TRBV6-2 or TRBV6-3, the J gene TRBJ2-4; 14 bases line up with TRBD2. The CDR3 is 18 residues long. Unmatched junction bases numbered 12, after V lost 4 bases and J lost 7 bases. Per the germline V gene, CDR1 is MNHEY and CDR2 is SVGEGT. The CDR3 nucleotides read TGTGCCAGCAGTTCAGGACTAGCGGGGGGCCTAATGGGGAACATTCAGTACTTC. This gives the protein CASSSGLAGGLMGNIQYF.

The gene calls are TRBV20-1 and TRBJ2-1, with 8 bases identical to TRBD1. Germline V gene lookup returns CDR1 DFQATT and CDR2 SNEGSKA (reference sequence). The CDR3 totals 13 residues. V gave up 2 bases and J gave up 7 bases; unmatched junction bases: 4. CDR3 nucleotides: TGCAGTGCTAGACGACAGGGGAGGAATGAGCAGTTCTTC. Its translation is CSARRQGRNEQFF.

This chain joins TRBV7-2 and TRBJ2-3, with 7 bases that match TRBD1. Trimming removed 5 bases from V and 4 bases from J; junction bases left unmatched: 9. Germline V lookup: CDR1 SGHTA, CDR2 FQGNSA. This CDR3 is 15 amino acids long. The CDR3 DNA follows: TGTGCCAGCAGCACCCCGACAGGGTCAGCAGATACGCAGTATTTT. As protein: CASSTPTGSADTQYF.

The rearrangement joins TRBV27 to TRBJ2-5; a possible D gene is TRBD2 (6 bases). The CDR3 contains 16 residues. Germline V gene data show CDR1 as MNHEY and CDR2 as SMNVEV (reference sequence). V was clipped by 2 bases and J by 4 bases, with 17 bases between them. The CDR3 here is CASSLTSPRGRETQYF. CDR3 nucleotide sequence: TGTGCCAGCAGTTTAACTAGCCCGCGGGGTCGAGAGACCCAGTACTTC.

This clonotype has only a few counts. This sequence joins TRBV6-6 and TRBJ2-1; TRBD1 aligns across 7 bases. Germline assignment: CDR1 MNHNY and CDR2 SVGAGI (reference sequence). V shed 2 bases and J 5 bases; nucleotides not matched to a gene: 6. This CDR3 comprises 15 residues. The CDR3, as DNA: TGTGCCAGCAGTTACACCAGACAGGGTAACAATGAGCAGTTCTTC. Amino acids: CASSYTRQGNNEQFF.

The chain couples TRBV9 to TRBJ1-2; the match to TRBD1 covers 7 bases. CDR1 and CDR2 (germline): SGDLS, YYNGEE. This CDR3 is built from 14 residues. The V segment lost 5 bases and the J segment 5 bases; nucleotides outside the gene matches: 9. CDR3 DNA: TGTGCCAGCAGTAGAGGGGGCGCTGGATATGGCTACACCTTC. It is translated as CASSRGGAGYGYTF.

The V and J genes are TRBV29-1 and TRBJ1-2; 9 nucleotides agree with TRBD1. With 4 bases clipped from V and 5 bases from J, the junction kept 5 bases outside the gene matches. This CDR3 comprises 13 residues. CDR1 and CDR2 from the germline V gene are SQVTM and ANQGSEA. CDR3 region: CSVVGTGIYGYTF. In DNA, the CDR3 is TGCAGCGTTGTAGGGACAGGGATTTATGGCTACACCTTC.

The rearrangement joins TRBV24-1 to TRBJ2-5, with 10 bases aligning to TRBD2. V lost 4 bases, J lost 4 bases, and 8 bases stayed unmatched. Per germline, CDR1 KGHDR and CDR2 SFDVKD. The CDR3 is made up of 16 amino acids. CDR3 loop: CATSESSGGGGETQYF. CDR3 nucleotides: TGTGCCACCAGTGAGTCTAGCGGGGGAGGGGGAGAGACCCAGTACTTC.

This clonotype turned up a few times. The chain employs TRBV2 and TRBJ2-5; perhaps TRBD1 as D (5 bases). This CDR3 contains 13 residues. V lost 6 bases and J lost 5, with 13 bases in between. In germline, CDR1 is SNHLY, CDR2 FYNNEI. The CDR3, as DNA: TGTGCCAGCAGCAGGGTGGGGTTTGAGACCCAGTACTTC. Its protein is CASSRVGFETQYF.

The sample holds a few counts of this clonotype. V is TRBV6-6 and J is TRBJ2-4, with a possible D match to TRBD1 (5 bases). Germline V lookup: CDR1 MNHNY, CDR2 SVGAGI (reference sequence). V was shortened by 2 bases and J by 8 bases, with 16 bases between the two germline ends. The CDR3 totals 15 residues. The CDR3 nucleotides are TGTGCCAGCAGTTACCTCAGGACATTCGAGGACATTCAGTACTTC. Encoded protein: CASSYLRTFEDIQYF.

V usage is TRBV6-5 and J usage is TRBJ2-1; possible D gene TRBD1, 5 bases. This CDR3 contains 14 residues. Germline values: CDR1 MNHEY, CDR2 SVGAGI. Between the trimmed V and J ends, which lost 9 bases and 1 base, there was a span of 13 bases. CDR3 in amino acids: CASQTAKSYNEQFF. For the CDR3, the DNA is TGTGCCAGTCAGACAGCGAAGTCCTACAATGAGCAGTTCTTC.

This clonotype showed up just a few times. The chain employs TRBV28 and TRBJ2-1; 7 bases agree with TRBD1. The CDR3 contains 15 residues. Germline lookup yields CDR1 MDHEN and CDR2 SYDVKM. J gave up 5 bases and V 1 base, and 5 bases lay outside the gene matches. The CDR3 nucleotides read TGTGCCAGCAGTTTATTGACGGACAGGCACAATGAGCAGTTCTTC. This sequence encodes CASSLLTDRHNEQFF. The entire variable domain, with the rest obtained from reference TRBV28 and TRBJ2-1, is as follows: DVKVTQSSRYLVKRTGEKVFLECVQDMDHENMFWYRQDPGLGLRLIYFSYDVKMKEKGDIPEGYSVSREKKERFSLILESASTNQTSMYLCASSLLTDRHNEQFFGPGTRLTVL.

The chain couples TRBV13 to TRBJ2-4; D remains ambiguous. CDR3 size: 13 residues. From germline, CDR1 is PRHDT and CDR2 FYEKMQ (reference sequence). V lost 7 bases to trimming and J lost 5 bases, with 12 bases between them. DNA of the CDR3: TGTGCCAGCACCTTCAGGAACCAAAACATTCAGTACTTC. Protein product: CASTFRNQNIQYF.

A few counts support this clonotype. This chain connects TRBV20-1 to TRBJ2-7; 8 bases align to TRBD2. The CDR3 is 14 amino acids. J lost 0 bases, V lost 5 bases, and 6 bases had no gene match. In germline, CDR1 is DFQATT, CDR2 SNEGSKA (reference sequence). The CDR3 bases are TGCAGTGCTGACACTAGCGGTAGCTCCTACGAGCAGTACTTC. This translates into CSADTSGSSYEQYF.

The chain has TRBV28 and TRBJ2-4; TRBD1 might be the D (5 bases). CDR3 length equals 16 residues. V was shortened by 3 bases and J by 0 bases, with 12 bases between the two germline ends. Germline V lookup: CDR1 MDHEN, CDR2 SYDVKM. CDR3 in DNA: TGTGCCAGCAGTTTTCTGGACGACAGAGCCAAAAACATTCAGTACTTC. It specifies CASSFLDDRAKNIQYF.

The chain combines TRBV5-1 with TRBJ2-7; D is possibly TRBD2 (5 bases). In germline, CDR1 is SGHRS, CDR2 YFSETQ. V lost 4 bases to trimming and J lost 7 bases, with 18 bases between them. This CDR3 comprises 14 residues. The CDR3 loop reads CASSPGRRSGEQYF. The DNA for the CDR3 is TGCGCCAGCAGCCCCGGGCGTCGTTCGGGAGAGCAGTACTTC.

The chain is built from TRBV7-9 and TRBJ1-4; D is undetermined. Between the trimmed V and J ends, which lost 5 bases and 4 bases, there was a span of 14 bases. Germline CDR1 and CDR2: SEHNR and FQNEAQ (reference sequence). The CDR3 is 15 amino acids. The CDR3 spells CASSLMTAFNEKLFF. In DNA, the CDR3 is TGTGCCAGCAGCCTGATGACCGCGTTTAATGAAAAACTGTTTTTT.

The rearrangement joins TRBV20-1 to TRBJ2-3; 7 bases match TRBD1. Per germline, CDR1 DFQATT and CDR2 SNEGSKA (reference sequence). J gave up 6 bases and V 1 base, and 7 bases lay outside the gene matches. The CDR3 is made up of 14 amino acids. CDR3: CSARATGTRDTQYF. The CDR3 DNA sequence: TGCAGTGCTAGAGCGACAGGGACAAGGGATACGCAGTATTTT.

At least ten counts were recorded for this clonotype. This chain links TRBV9 with TRBJ1-2; possibly TRBD1 for D (6 bases). V was shortened by 0 bases and J by 5 bases, with 20 bases between the two germline ends. The CDR3 runs to 17 residues. Germline V gives CDR1 SGDLS, CDR2 YYNGEE. CDR3 in DNA: TGTGCCAGCAGCGTAGCGGCGGGGGCTGAGGGACTATATGGCTACACCTTC. It specifies CASSVAAGAEGLYGYTF.

V gene TRBV3-1 combines with J gene TRBJ2-3; 8 bases align to TRBD2. Germline V gene lookup returns CDR1 LGHDT and CDR2 YNNKEL (reference sequence). This CDR3 has 16 residues. V dropped 2 bases and J dropped 2; count of bases not matched to a gene: 6. CDR3 nucleotide sequence: TGTGCCAGCAGCCAACTCCCGGGACTAGACACAGATACGCAGTATTTT. As protein: CASSQLPGLDTDTQYF.

Worth noting for this clonotype: A junction boundary mismatches the germline segment, possibly from a read error. This chain uses TRBV4-2 with TRBJ2-1, with 10 bases aligning to TRBD2. Germline lookup yields CDR1 LGHNA and CDR2 YNFKEQ. The CDR3 covers 15 residues. The CDR3 sequence: CASSQGLAVNNEQFF. CDR3 DNA: TGCGCCAGCAGCCAAGGACTAGCGGTAAACAATGAGCAGTTCTTC.

In its sample, this clonotype was seen many times. The CDR3 region has the DNA TGTGCCAGCGCCACTCAGGGGGGGGAATACAATGAGCAGTACTTC. This translates into CASATQGGEYNEQYF. The chain employs TRBV6-5 and TRBJ2-5; D is possibly TRBD1 or TRBD2 (7 bases each). Deletions cut 8 bases from V and 11 bases from J, with 27 bases between. CDR3 size: 15 residues. CDR1 and CDR2 from the germline V gene are MNHEY and SVGAGI.

This clonotype was seen a few times. The rearrangement links TRBV6-6 to TRBJ1-2, with 11 bases identical to TRBD1. Looked up from germline, CDR1 is MNHNY and CDR2 is SVGAGI (reference sequence). The CDR3 spans 14 residues. V was clipped by 6 bases and J by 5 bases; unmatched bases: 5. This CDR3 reads CASRPGQGAYGYTF. The CDR3 coding sequence is TGTGCCAGCAGACCCGGACAGGGGGCATATGGCTACACCTTC.

This clonotype was counted a few times. The chain recombines TRBV5-1 with TRBJ2-3; weak D call: TRBD2 (6 bases). V was clipped by 0 bases and J by 4 bases, with 15 bases between them. The CDR3 length is 16 residues. In germline, CDR1 is SGHRS, CDR2 YFSETQ. The CDR3 bases are TGCGCCAGCAGCTTGGGACGGCCCGGAGGGGCAGATACGCAGTATTTT. Its protein product is CASSLGRPGGADTQYF. The full variable domain, rest sourced from reference TRBV5-1 and TRBJ2-3, is KAGVTQTPRYLIKTRGQQVTLSCSPISGHRSVSWYQQTPGQGLQFLFEYFSETQRNKGNFPGRFSGRQFSNSRSEMNVSTLELGDSALYLCASSLGRPGGADTQYFGPGTRLTVL.

This chain uses TRBV25-1 with TRBJ2-1; 7 nucleotides align to TRBD2. The J call is in doubt because the DNA end fits TRBJ2-7 better. From germline, CDR1 is MGHDK and CDR2 SYGVNS. The CDR3 contains 13 residues. The CDR3 loop is CASRSGDHNEQYV. The CDR3 nucleotides read TGTGCCAGCAGGAGCGGGGATCACAATGAGCAGTACGTC.